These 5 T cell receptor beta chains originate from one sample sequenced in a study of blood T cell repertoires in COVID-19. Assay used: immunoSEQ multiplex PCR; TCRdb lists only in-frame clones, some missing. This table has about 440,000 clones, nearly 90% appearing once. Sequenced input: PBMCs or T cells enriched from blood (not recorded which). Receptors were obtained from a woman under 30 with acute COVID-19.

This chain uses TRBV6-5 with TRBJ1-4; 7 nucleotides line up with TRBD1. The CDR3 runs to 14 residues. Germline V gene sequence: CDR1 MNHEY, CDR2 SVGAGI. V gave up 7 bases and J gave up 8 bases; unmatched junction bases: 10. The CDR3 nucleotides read TGTGCCAGCATTAAGGGGGCGGTTAGGGAAAAACTGTTTTTT. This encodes CASIKGAVREKLFF.

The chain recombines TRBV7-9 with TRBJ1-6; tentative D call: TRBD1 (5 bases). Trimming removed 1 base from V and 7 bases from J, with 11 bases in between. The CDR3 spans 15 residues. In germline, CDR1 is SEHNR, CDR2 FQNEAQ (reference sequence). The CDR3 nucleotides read TGTGCCAGCAGCTTAGTCCCAGGGCAAAATTCACCCCTCCACTTT. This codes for CASSLVPGQNSPLHF.

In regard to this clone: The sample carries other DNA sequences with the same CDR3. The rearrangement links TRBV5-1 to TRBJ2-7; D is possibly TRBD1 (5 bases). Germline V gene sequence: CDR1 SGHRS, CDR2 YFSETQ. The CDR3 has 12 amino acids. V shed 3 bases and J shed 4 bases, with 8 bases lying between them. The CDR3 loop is CASSYQGYEQYF. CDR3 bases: TGCGCCAGCAGCTATCAGGGATACGAGCAGTACTTC. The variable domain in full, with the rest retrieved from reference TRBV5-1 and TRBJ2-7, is KAGVTQTPRYLIKTRGQQVTLSCSPISGHRSVSWYQQTPGQGLQFLFEYFSETQRNKGNFPGRFSGRQFSNSRSEMNVSTLELGDSALYLCASSYQGYEQYFGPGTRLTVT.

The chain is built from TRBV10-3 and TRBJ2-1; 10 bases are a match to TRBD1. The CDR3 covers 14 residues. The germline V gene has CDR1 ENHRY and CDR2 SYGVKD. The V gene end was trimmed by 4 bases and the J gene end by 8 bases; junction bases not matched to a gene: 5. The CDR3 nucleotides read TGTGCCATCAGTGGGGGACAGGGGAGCGATGAGCAGTTCTTC. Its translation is CAISGGQGSDEQFF.

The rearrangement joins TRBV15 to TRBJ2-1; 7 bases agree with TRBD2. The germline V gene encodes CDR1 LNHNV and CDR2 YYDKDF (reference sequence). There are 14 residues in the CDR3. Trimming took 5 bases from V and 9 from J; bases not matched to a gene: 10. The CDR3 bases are TGTGCCACCAGCCCCGGGACTATGGTGGCTGAGCAGTTCTTC. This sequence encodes CATSPGTMVAEQFF.